The present T cell receptor (beta chain) was sequenced within a study of T cell repertoires in cytomegalovirus infection. Whole-study context: It was recently identified HLA-C-restricted and well-studied HLA-B-restricted CMV epitopes that the study used. TCR beta signatures that were public indicated CMV infection and matching HLA type.

Germline V lookup: CDR1 SGHVS, CDR2 FNYEAQ. V was pared by 5 bases and J by 0 bases, with 7 bases of the junction left unmatched. This CDR3 spans 16 amino acids. Study-level results: Based on cumulative public TCR beta family frequency, carriers of CMV plus the relevant HLA were identified. The ex vivo response was dominated by HLA-C-restricted CMV-specific TCR beta clonotypes.

As to this clonotype: The antigen is unknown.

TCRdb processed the reads anew with MiXCR; each CDR3 protein has one entry. Of about 52,000 distinct CDR3 sequences in the sample, over 15% were seen once. Sequences were derived from CD8+ T cells from cultured PBMCs, sampled from culture after CMV antigen stimulation. The chain employs TRBV7-6 and TRBJ2-3; 8 bases fit TRBD2. This receptor was taken from a human donor in good health (CMV status not recorded). Some clones in this sample may be carry-over from other donors' samples. The DNA of the CDR3 is TGTGCCAGCAGCCCCGACGGGGGGGTTAGCACAGATACGCAGTATTTT. This gives the protein CASSPDGGVSTDTQYF.